Sequencing of this TCR beta chain was carried out in a study of CD8 T cells in ankylosing spondylitis. In this sample, this clonotype turned up many times. TCRdb ran MiXCR on the 5' RACE reads and lists one entry per CDR3 protein. The table records fewer than 350,000 distinct CDR3 sequences, roughly 12% of them present only once. This sequence was found in a female donor with ankylosing spondylitis or in good health (not recorded which). The sequenced sample consisted of blood, either unsorted or a sorted T cell fraction (not recorded which).

In nucleotides, the CDR3 is TGCGCCAGCAGCTTGGGCAGTGGAATGCTTAATTCACCCCTCCACTTT. Translation: CASSLGSGMLNSPLHF. The chain has TRBV5-1 and TRBJ1-6, with no clear D. The V gene's germline CDR1 is SGHRS and CDR2 YFSETQ. The CDR3 is 16 residues long. V lost 0 bases and J 6 bases, leaving 13 bases between the germline ends.